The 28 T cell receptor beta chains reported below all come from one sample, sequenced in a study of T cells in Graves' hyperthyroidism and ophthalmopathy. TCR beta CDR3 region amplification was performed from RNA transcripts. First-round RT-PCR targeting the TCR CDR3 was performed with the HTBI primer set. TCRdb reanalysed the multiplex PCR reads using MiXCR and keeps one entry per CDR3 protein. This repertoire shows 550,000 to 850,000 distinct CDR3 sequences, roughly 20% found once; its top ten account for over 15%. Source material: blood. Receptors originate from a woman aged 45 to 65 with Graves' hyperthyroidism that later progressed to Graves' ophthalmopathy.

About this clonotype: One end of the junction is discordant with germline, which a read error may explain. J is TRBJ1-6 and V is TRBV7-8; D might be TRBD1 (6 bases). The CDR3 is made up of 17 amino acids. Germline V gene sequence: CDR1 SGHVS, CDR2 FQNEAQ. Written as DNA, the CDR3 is TGTGCCAGCAGCTTAGGAGTTTCTGGACAGTATAGTTCACCCCTCCACTTT. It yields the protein CASSLGVSGQYSSPLHF.

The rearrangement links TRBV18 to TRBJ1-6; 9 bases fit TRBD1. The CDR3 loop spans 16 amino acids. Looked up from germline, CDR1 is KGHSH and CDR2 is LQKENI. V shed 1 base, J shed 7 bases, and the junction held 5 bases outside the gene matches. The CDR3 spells CASSPRSDRGNSPLHF. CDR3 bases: TGTGCCAGCTCACCACGGTCCGACAGGGGGAATTCACCCCTCCACTTT. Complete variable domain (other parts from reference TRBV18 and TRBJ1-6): NAGVMQNPRHLVRRRGQEARLRCSPMKGHSHVYWYRQLPEEGLKFMVYLQKENIIDESGMPKERFSAEFPKEGPSILRIQQVVRGDSAAYFCASSPRSDRGNSPLHFGNGTRLTVT.

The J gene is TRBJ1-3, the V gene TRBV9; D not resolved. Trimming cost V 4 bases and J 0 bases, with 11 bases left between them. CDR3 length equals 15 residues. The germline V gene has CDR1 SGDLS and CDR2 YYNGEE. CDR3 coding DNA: TGTGCCAGCAGCCGGGATCTGACCTCTGGAAACACCATATATTTT. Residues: CASSRDLTSGNTIYF.

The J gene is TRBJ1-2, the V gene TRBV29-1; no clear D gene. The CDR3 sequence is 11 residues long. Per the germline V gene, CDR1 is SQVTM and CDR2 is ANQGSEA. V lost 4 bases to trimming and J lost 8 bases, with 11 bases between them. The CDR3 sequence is CSVARNDGYTF. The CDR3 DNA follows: TGCAGCGTTGCTCGAAACGACGGCTACACCTTC.

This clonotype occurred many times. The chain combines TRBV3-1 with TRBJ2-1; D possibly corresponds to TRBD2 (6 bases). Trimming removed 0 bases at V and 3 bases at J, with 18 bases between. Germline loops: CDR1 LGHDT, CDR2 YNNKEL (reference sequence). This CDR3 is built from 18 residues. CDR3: CASSQDLEFAGFYNEQFF. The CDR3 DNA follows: TGTGCCAGCAGCCAAGATTTGGAGTTTGCGGGGTTCTACAATGAGCAGTTCTTC.

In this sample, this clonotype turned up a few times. CDR3 coding DNA: TGTGCCAGCAGCTCCTTAGCGGTAGATACGCAGTATTTT. This encodes CASSSLAVDTQYF. The chain employs TRBV7-8 and TRBJ2-3; a weak D match, TRBD2 (6 bases). CDR3 length: 13 residues. V shed 4 bases and J shed 5 bases, with 10 bases lying between them. Germline lookup yields CDR1 SGHVS and CDR2 FQNEAQ.

CDR3 DNA: TGCGCCAGCAGCTTGGCCGGGGGACTCGGGGAGCTGTTTTTT. Amino acids: CASSLAGGLGELFF. The V and J genes are TRBV5-1 and TRBJ2-2; tentative D call: TRBD2 (6 bases). With 0 bases removed from V and 7 bases from J, the gap between germline ends came to 10 bases. The CDR3 is made up of 14 amino acids. The germline V gene encodes CDR1 SGHRS and CDR2 YFSETQ.

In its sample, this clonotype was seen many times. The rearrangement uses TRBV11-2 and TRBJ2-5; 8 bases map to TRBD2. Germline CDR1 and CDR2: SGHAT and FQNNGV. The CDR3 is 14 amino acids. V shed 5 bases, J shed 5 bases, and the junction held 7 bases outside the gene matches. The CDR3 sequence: CASSPLAGWETQYF. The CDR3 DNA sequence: TGTGCCAGCAGCCCCTTAGCGGGGTGGGAGACCCAGTACTTC.

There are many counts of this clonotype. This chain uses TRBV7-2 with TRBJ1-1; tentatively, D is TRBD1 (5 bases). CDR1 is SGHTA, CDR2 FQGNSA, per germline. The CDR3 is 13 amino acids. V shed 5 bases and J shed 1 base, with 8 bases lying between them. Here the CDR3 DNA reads TGTGCCAGCAGCCACGGGGGGAACACTGAAGCTTTCTTT. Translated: CASSHGGNTEAFF.

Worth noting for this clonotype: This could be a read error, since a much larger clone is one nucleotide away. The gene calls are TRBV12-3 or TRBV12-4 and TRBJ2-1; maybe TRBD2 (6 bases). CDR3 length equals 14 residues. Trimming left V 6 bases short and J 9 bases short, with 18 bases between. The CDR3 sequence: CASRADGGRGEQFF. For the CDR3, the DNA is TGTGCCAGCAGGGCTGACGGGGGAAGGGGTGAGCAGTTCTTC.

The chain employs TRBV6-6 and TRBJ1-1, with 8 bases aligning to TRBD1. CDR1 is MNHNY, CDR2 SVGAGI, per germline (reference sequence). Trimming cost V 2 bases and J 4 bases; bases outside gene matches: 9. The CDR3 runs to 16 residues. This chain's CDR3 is CASSYDGTGGATEAFF. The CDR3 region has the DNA TGTGCCAGCAGTTACGATGGGACAGGTGGTGCCACTGAAGCTTTCTTT.

The CDR3 reads CASSLTSGRTDTQYF. Here the CDR3 DNA reads TGTGCCAGCAGCTTAACTAGCGGTCGCACAGATACGCAGTATTTT. The chain has TRBV7-9 and TRBJ2-3; 8 bases are shared with TRBD2. Looked up from germline, CDR1 is SEHNR and CDR2 is FQNEAQ (reference sequence). V lost 2 bases and J lost 1; bases outside the gene matches: 2. CDR3 length: 15 residues.

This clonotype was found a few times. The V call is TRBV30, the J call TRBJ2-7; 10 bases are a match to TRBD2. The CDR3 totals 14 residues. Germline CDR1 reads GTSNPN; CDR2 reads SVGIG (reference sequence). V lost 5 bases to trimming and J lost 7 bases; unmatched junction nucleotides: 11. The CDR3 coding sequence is TGTGCCTGGGGACCTCTTAGTAGCGGGGGGGAGCAGTACTTC. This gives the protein CAWGPLSSGGEQYF.

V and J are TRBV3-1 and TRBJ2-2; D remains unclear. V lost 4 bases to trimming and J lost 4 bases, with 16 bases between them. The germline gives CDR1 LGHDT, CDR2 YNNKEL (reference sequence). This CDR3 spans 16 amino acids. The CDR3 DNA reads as TGTGCCAGCAGCCCCGGAACACAGCGAGTCACCGGGGAGCTGTTTTTT. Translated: CASSPGTQRVTGELFF. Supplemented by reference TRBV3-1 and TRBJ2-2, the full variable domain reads DTAVSQTPKYLVTQMGNDKSIKCEQNLGHDTMYWYKQDSKKFLKIMFSYNNKELIINETVPNRFSPKSPDKAHLNLHINSLELGDSAVYFCASSPGTQRVTGELFFGEGSRLTVL.

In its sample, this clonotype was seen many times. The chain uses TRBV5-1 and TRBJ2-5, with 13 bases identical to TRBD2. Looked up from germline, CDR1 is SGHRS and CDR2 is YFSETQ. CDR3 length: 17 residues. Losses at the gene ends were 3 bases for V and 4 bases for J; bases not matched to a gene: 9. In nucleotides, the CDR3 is TGCGCCAGCAGCTGGGGACTAGCGGGGTACCAGGGAGAGACCCAGTACTTC. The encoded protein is CASSWGLAGYQGETQYF.

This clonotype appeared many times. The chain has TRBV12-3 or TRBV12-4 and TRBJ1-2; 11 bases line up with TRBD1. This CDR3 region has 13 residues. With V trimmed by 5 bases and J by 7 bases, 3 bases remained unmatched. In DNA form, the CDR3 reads TGTGCCAGCAGTCCGGGACAGGGGGGTGGCTACACCTTC. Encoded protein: CASSPGQGGGYTF.

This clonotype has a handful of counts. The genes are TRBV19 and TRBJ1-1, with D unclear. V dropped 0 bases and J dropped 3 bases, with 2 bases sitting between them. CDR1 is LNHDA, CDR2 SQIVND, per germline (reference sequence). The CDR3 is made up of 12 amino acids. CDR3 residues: CASSIEDTEAFF. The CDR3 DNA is TGTGCCAGTAGTATAGAGGACACTGAAGCTTTCTTT. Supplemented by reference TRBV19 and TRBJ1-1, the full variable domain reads DGGITQSPKYLFRKEGQNVTLSCEQNLNHDAMYWYRQDPGQGLRLIYYSQIVNDFQKGDIAEGYSVSREKKESFPLTVTSAQKNPTAFYLCASSIEDTEAFFGQGTRLTVV.

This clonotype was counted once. This CDR3 reads CASSFTNGIPRTF. Here the CDR3 DNA reads TGTGCCAGCAGTTTCACAAACGGGATCCCTCGCACCTTC. The J gene is TRBJ1-2, the V gene TRBV27; unclear D gene. The V gene lost 3 bases and the J gene lost 13 bases, with 18 bases spanning the gap. Germline assignment: CDR1 MNHEY and CDR2 SMNVEV (reference sequence). The CDR3 extends over 13 amino acids.

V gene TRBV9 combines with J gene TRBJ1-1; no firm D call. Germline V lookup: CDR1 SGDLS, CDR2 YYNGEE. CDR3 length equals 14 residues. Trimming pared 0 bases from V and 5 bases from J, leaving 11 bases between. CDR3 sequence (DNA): TGTGCCAGCAGCGTAGTAACCGGGCCGACTGAAGCTTTCTTT. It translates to CASSVVTGPTEAFF.

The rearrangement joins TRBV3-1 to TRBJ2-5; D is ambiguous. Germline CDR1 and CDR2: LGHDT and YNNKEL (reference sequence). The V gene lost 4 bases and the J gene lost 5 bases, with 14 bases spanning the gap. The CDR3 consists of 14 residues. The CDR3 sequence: CASSPRWRLETQYF. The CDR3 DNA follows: TGTGCCAGCAGCCCCCGATGGCGGTTGGAGACCCAGTACTTC.

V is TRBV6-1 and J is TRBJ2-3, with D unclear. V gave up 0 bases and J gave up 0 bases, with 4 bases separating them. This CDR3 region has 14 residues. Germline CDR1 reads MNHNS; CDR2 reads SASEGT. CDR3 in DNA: TGTGCCAGCAGTGAAGCGGACAGCACAGATACGCAGTATTTT. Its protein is CASSEADSTDTQYF.

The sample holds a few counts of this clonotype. The CDR3 sequence is CASRVSTDTQYF. In DNA, the CDR3 is TGTGCCAGCAGGGTCTCGACAGATACGCAGTATTTT. The rearrangement links TRBV9 to TRBJ2-3; D is uncertain. This CDR3 region has 12 residues. Germline CDR1 reads SGDLS; CDR2 reads YYNGEE. V shed 5 bases and J shed 3 bases, with 7 bases lying between them.

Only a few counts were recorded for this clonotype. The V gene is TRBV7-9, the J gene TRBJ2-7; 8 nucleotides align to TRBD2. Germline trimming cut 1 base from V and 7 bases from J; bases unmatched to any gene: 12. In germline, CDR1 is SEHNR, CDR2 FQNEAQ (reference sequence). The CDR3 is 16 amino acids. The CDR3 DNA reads TGTGCCAGCAGCTTAGAGCGGGGGATGATACCGGGGGAGCAGTACTTC. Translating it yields CASSLERGMIPGEQYF.

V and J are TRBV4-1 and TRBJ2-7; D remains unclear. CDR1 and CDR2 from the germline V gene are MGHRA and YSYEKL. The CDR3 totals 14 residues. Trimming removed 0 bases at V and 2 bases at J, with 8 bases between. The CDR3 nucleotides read TGCGCCAGCAGCCAAGAGACCCAGACCTACGAGCAGTACTTC. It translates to CASSQETQTYEQYF.

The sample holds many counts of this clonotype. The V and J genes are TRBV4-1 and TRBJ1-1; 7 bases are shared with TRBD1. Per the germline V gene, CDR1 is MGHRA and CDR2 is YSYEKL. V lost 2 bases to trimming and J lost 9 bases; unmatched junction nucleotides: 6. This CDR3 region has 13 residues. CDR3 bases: TGCGCCAGCAGCCAACCTAGACAGGGACAAGCTTTCTTT. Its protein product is CASSQPRQGQAFF.

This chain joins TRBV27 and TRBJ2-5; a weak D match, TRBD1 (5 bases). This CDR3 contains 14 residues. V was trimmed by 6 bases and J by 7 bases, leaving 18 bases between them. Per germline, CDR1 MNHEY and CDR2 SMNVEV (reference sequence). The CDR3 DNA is TGTGCCAGCAGGGGTGGGGCTACCTCCGGGACCCAGTACTTC. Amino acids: CASRGGATSGTQYF.

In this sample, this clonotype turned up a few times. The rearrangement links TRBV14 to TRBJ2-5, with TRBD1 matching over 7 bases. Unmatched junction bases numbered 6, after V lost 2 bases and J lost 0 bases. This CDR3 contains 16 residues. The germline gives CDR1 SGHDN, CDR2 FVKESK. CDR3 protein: CASSQTTGTYQETQYF. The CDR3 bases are TGTGCCAGCAGCCAAACGACAGGGACGTACCAAGAGACCCAGTACTTC.

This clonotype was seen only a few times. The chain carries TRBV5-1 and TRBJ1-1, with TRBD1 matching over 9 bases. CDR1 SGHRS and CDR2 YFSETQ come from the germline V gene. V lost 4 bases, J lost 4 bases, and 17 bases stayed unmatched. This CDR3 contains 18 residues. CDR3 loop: CASSLTPPRQGVSTEAFF. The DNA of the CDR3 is TGCGCCAGCAGCCTCACCCCACCTCGACAGGGGGTGAGCACTGAAGCTTTCTTT.